The source of this T cell receptor beta chain is a study of persistence of HIV-infected CD4 T cells. The overall study: The sample holds CD4+ T cells responsive to CMV or HIV-1 Gag.

Sequencing used immunoSEQ version 4 in survey mode. Measured with immunoSEQ multiplex PCR; TCRdb has only the in-frame clones, and not every one. Of approximately 36,000 clones detected, around 85% appear once; the ten largest clones hold 5% to 7%. On this clone: No antigen is known for it.

An overlapping HIV-1 Gag peptide pool stimulated these cells at 0.75 to 1 ug/peptide/mL. CD40L/CD69 double-negative CD45RO-high memory CD4+ T cells were collected. CDR3 length equals 15 residues. Looked up from germline, CDR1 is SGHTA and CDR2 is FQGNSA. The trim removed 4 bases at V and 2 bases at J, leaving 3 bases unmatched. The chain couples TRBV7-2 to TRBJ2-3, with 10 nucleotides matching TRBD2. The origin of this receptor is an adult with HIV. The donor label of this sample is uncertain. The sequencing here drew on cultured CD4+ T cells from PBMCs, taken from a patient who received antiretroviral therapy. CDR3: CASSSLAGVTDTQYF. CDR3 sequence (DNA): TGTGCCAGCAGCTCTCTAGCGGGGGTCACAGATACGCAGTATTTT. Drawing the rest from reference TRBV7-2 and TRBJ2-3, the complete variable domain is GAGVSQSPSNKVTEKGKDVELRCDPISGHTALYWYRQSLGQGLEFLIYFQGNSAPDKSGLPSDRFSAERTGGSVSTLTIQRTQQEDSAVYLCASSSLAGVTDTQYFGPGTRLTVL.